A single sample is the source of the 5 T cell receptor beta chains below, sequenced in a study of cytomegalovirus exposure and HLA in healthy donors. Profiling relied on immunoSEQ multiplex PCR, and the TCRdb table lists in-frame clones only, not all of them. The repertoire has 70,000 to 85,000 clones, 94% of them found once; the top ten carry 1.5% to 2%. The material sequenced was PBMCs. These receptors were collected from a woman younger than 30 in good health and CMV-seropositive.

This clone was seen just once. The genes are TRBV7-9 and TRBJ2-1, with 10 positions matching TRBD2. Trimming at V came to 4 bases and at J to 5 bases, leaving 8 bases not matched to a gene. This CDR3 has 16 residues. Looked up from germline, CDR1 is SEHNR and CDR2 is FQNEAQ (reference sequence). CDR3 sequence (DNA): TGTGCCAGCAGCTCAGGGCTAGCGGGGGCCGACAATGAGCAGTTCTTC. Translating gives CASSSGLAGADNEQFF.

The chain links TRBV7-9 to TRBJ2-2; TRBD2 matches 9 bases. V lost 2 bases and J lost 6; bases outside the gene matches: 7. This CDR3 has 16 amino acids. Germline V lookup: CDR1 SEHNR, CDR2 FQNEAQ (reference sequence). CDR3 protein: CASSLKTSGLSGELFF. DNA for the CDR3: TGTGCCAGCAGCTTAAAAACTAGCGGGCTCTCCGGGGAGCTGTTTTTT.

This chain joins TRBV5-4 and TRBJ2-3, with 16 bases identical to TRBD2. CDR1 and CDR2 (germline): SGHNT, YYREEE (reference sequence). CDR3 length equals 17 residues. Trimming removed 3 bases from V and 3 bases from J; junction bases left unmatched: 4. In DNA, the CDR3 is TGTGCCAGCAGCTGGGGACTAGCGGGGGGGCTGACAGATACGCAGTATTTT. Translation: CASSWGLAGGLTDTQYF.

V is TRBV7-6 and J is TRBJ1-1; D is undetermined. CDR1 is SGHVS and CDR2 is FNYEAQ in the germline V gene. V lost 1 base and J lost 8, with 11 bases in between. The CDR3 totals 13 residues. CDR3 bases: TGTGCCAGCAGCTTAGAGTTTCTGAGGGAAGCTTTCTTT. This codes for CASSLEFLREAFF.

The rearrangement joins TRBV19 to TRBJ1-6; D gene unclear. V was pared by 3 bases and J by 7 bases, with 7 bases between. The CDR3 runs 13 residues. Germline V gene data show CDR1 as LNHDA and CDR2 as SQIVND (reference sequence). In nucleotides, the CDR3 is TGTGCCAGTAGTATCCTACAGAATTCACCCCTCCACTTT. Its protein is CASSILQNSPLHF.